Each of the 11 T cell receptor beta chains below was sequenced from the same sample in a study of chronic HIV infection and antiretroviral therapy (dated by TCRdb to 2013 to 2016). Libraries were made using 5' RACE. Sequencing took place on an Illumina MiSeq. TCRdb reprocessing: public reads trimmed at Q25 with fastp, clones called with MiXCR, in-frame beta chains kept. Entries that share a CDR3 protein sequence are merged under the most common genes and DNA. For this sample there are approximately 30,000 distinct CDR3 sequences; over 7.5% appear just once. The leading ten clones occupy 2% to 2.5% of the sample. Source material: peripheral blood. The origin of the receptors is an adult who had HIV and had not received antiretroviral therapy, or was an uninfected healthy control (not recorded which).

This clonotype has only a few counts. This sequence joins TRBV12-3 or TRBV12-4 and TRBJ1-4; D not resolved. This CDR3 is 13 amino acids long. V was pared by 2 bases and J by 5 bases, with 6 bases between. The CDR3: CASSLRENEKLFF. The CDR3 coding sequence is TGTGCCAGCAGTTTACGGGAGAATGAAAAACTGTTTTTT.

The sample holds a few counts of this clonotype. The V gene is TRBV29-1, the J gene TRBJ2-1, with 12 bases aligning to TRBD2. V trimming: 6 bases; J trimming: 2 bases; junction bases outside the gene matches: 5. CDR3 size: 15 residues. Per the germline V gene, CDR1 is SQVTM and CDR2 is ANQGSEA. The CDR3, as DNA: TGCAGCGTGTCGCCTAGCGGGAGGGCCTACAATGAGCAGTTCTTC. Protein product: CSVSPSGRAYNEQFF.

At least ten counts were recorded for this clonotype. The chain recombines TRBV7-9 with TRBJ2-7, with a weak D call TRBD1 (5 bases). Trimming stripped 3 bases from V and 6 bases from J, with 12 bases between. Germline values: CDR1 SEHNR, CDR2 FQNEAQ (reference sequence). CDR3 length equals 13 residues. CDR3 nucleotide sequence: TGTGCCAGCAGCTTCGGCAGGGCCAGCGAGCAGTACTTC. Translation: CASSFGRASEQYF. The full variable domain, rest sourced from reference TRBV7-9 and TRBJ2-7, is DTGVSQNPRHKITKRGQNVTFRCDPISEHNRLYWYRQTLGQGPEFLTYFQNEAQLEKSRLLSDRFSAERPKGSFSTLEIQRTEQGDSAMYLCASSFGRASEQYFGPGTRLTVT.

This clonotype was detected only a few times. The chain links TRBV9 to TRBJ2-5, with 8 bases fitting TRBD2. Germline V CDR1 and CDR2: SGDLS, YYNGEE. CDR3 length equals 15 residues. V was pared by 4 bases and J by 2 bases, with 7 bases of the junction left unmatched. The CDR3 nucleotides read TGTGCCAGCAGCCCTCGAGCGGGGGCACAAGAGACCCAGTACTTC. Its protein is CASSPRAGAQETQYF.

This clonotype was counted a few times. The gene calls are TRBV11-2 and TRBJ2-3, with no clear D. V was clipped by 2 bases and J by 5 bases, with 11 bases between them. The CDR3 is made up of 14 amino acids. Germline lookup yields CDR1 SGHAT and CDR2 FQNNGV. The CDR3 loop is CASSLLEARDTQYF. CDR3 in DNA: TGTGCCAGCAGCTTACTAGAAGCTCGAGATACGCAGTATTTT.

This clonotype has just a few counts. This chain connects TRBV7-2 to TRBJ2-1; D might be TRBD1 (5 bases). The CDR3 totals 15 residues. Germline CDR1 SGHTA, CDR2 FQGNSA. Trimming shortened V by 2 bases and J by 0 bases, and 8 bases separated the two germline ends. CDR3 sequence (DNA): TGTGCCAGCAGCTTAAGGGGTAGCTCCTACAATGAGCAGTTCTTC. It is translated as CASSLRGSSYNEQFF.

At least ten counts were recorded for this clonotype. CDR3 sequence reads: CASSLTSGYEQYF. Written as DNA, the CDR3 is TGTGCCAGCAGCTTGACTAGCGGCTACGAGCAGTACTTC. This rearrangement joins TRBV7-9 to TRBJ2-7; the match to TRBD2 covers 9 bases. Germline-derived CDR1 and CDR2 are SEHNR and FQNEAQ (reference sequence). The J segment lost 3 bases and the V segment lost 3 bases, leaving 0 bases of the junction unmatched. The CDR3 extends over 13 amino acids.

V usage is TRBV15 and J usage is TRBJ1-1, with D possibly TRBD1 on 6 matching bases. The V gene lost 0 bases and the J gene lost 9 bases, with 23 bases spanning the gap. Germline CDR1 reads LNHNV; CDR2 reads YYDKDF (reference sequence). This CDR3 has 17 amino acids. The CDR3: CATSRDSMTGRAEKAFF. The CDR3 DNA follows: TGTGCCACCAGCAGAGATTCTATGACAGGCCGGGCGGAAAAAGCTTTCTTT.

The chain employs TRBV7-2 and TRBJ1-6; perhaps TRBD1 as D (6 bases). Germline V gene data show CDR1 as SGHTA and CDR2 as FQGNSA. The CDR3 extends over 17 amino acids. V lost 6 bases and J 7 bases, leaving 22 bases between the germline ends. The CDR3 sequence: CASSLRLVAGANSPLHF. Written as DNA, the CDR3 is TGTGCCAGCAGTTTAAGGCTGGTGGCGGGGGCGAATTCACCCCTCCACTTT.

V gene TRBV19 combines with J gene TRBJ1-6; no clear D. Trimming shortened V by 2 bases and J by 0 bases, and 5 bases separated the two germline ends. Germline V CDR1 and CDR2: LNHDA, SQIVND (reference sequence). This CDR3 comprises 15 residues. The CDR3 region has the DNA TGTGCCAGTAGTATATTGGGCTCCTATAATTCACCCCTCCACTTT. This sequence encodes CASSILGSYNSPLHF.

This clonotype has ten or more counts. The V call is TRBV29-1, the J call TRBJ2-2, with 8 bases lining up with TRBD1. The trim removed 4 bases at V and 7 bases at J, leaving 8 bases unmatched. Germline assignment: CDR1 SQVTM and CDR2 ANQGSEA. The CDR3 is 14 residues long. The CDR3 region is CSVAGGGTGGELFF. For the CDR3, the DNA is TGCAGCGTTGCAGGGGGCGGAACAGGCGGGGAGCTGTTTTTT.